Shown below are 27 T cell receptor beta chains from a single sample sequenced in a study of radiotherapy plus CTLA-4 blockade in lung cancer (dated by TCRdb to 2016 to 2019). Library method: the immunoSEQ multiplex PCR assay. TCRdb took this table from immuneACCESS and kept in-frame rearrangements with V and J called. Such tables lack part of the clones; where checked against another copy, unresolved V genes explain under half of the gap, and the rest is unexplained. In this sample the table shows around 82,000 clones, about four fifths of which occur a single time. The top ten clonotypes cover 20% to 25% of the sample. The sequenced sample was peripheral blood, obtained from a patient treated with radiotherapy plus ipilimumab. The receptors stem from a human donor with non-small cell lung cancer whose response to radiotherapy plus ipilimumab could not be evaluated. Some clones in this sample may be carry-over from other donors' samples.

J is TRBJ2-7 and V is TRBV5-1; 11 nucleotides match TRBD1. The J segment lost 3 bases and the V segment lost 4 bases, leaving 6 bases of the junction unmatched. Germline V lookup: CDR1 SGHRS, CDR2 YFSETQ. This CDR3 has 15 amino acids. CDR3 coding DNA: TGCGCCAGCAGCCCTCAAGGGACAGGGGGCTACGAGCAGTACTTC. Residues: CASSPQGTGGYEQYF.

This clone was recorded only once. The J gene is TRBJ2-3, the V gene TRBV19, with D possibly TRBD1 on 5 matching bases. Germline values: CDR1 LNHDA, CDR2 SQIVND (reference sequence). V lost 0 bases and J lost 2, with 18 bases in between. This CDR3 spans 18 amino acids. For the CDR3, the DNA is TGTGCCAGTAGTATAGATCCGGACATGAAAGGACCCACAGATACGCAGTATTTT. Amino acid sequence: CASSIDPDMKGPTDTQYF. Supplemented by reference TRBV19 and TRBJ2-3, the full variable domain reads DGGITQSPKYLFRKEGQNVTLSCEQNLNHDAMYWYRQDPGQGLRLIYYSQIVNDFQKGDIAEGYSVSREKKESFPLTVTSAQKNPTAFYLCASSIDPDMKGPTDTQYFGPGTRLTVL.

This clone was observed a handful of times. The rearrangement links TRBV7-9 to TRBJ1-2; D uncertain. Deletions cut 2 bases from V and 3 bases from J, with 7 bases between. The CDR3 spans 13 residues. Germline lookup yields CDR1 SEHNR and CDR2 FQNEAQ (reference sequence). In DNA form, the CDR3 reads TGTGCCAGCAGCTTAAAGGGAGACTATGGCTACACCTTC. It encodes CASSLKGDYGYTF.

V usage is TRBV19 and J usage is TRBJ1-5; possibly TRBD1 for D (5 bases). The CDR3 runs 15 residues. The V end was cut by 8 bases, the J end by 1 base, with 15 bases between. CDR1 LNHDA and CDR2 SQIVND come from the germline V gene (reference sequence). The CDR3 loop reads CASRRAGQSNQPQHF. The CDR3 DNA reads as TGTGCCAGTCGGAGGGCGGGGCAGAGCAATCAGCCCCAGCATTTT.

The chain couples TRBV6-5 to TRBJ2-7, with 9 bases aligning to TRBD1. Per germline, CDR1 MNHEY and CDR2 SVGAGI. This CDR3 is built from 15 residues. V dropped 6 bases and J dropped 2; count of bases not matched to a gene: 8. The CDR3 DNA follows: TGTGCCAGCAGCTGGACAGGGGAAAAGCCCTACGAGCAGTACTTC. Protein sequence: CASSWTGEKPYEQYF.

This chain uses TRBV5-1 with TRBJ2-3, with 7 bases aligning to TRBD2. The germline V gene has CDR1 SGHRS and CDR2 YFSETQ. V lost 5 bases, J lost 2 bases, and 8 bases stayed unmatched. The CDR3 extends over 15 amino acids. This CDR3 is CASRDLAVNTDTQYF. DNA of the CDR3: TGCGCCAGCAGGGACCTAGCGGTGAACACAGATACGCAGTATTTT.

CDR3 bases: TGTGCCAGCAGTTTAGGGGGCACCTACGAGCAGTACTTC. Translating gives CASSLGGTYEQYF. V usage is TRBV27 and J usage is TRBJ2-7; a weak D match, TRBD1 (6 bases). Germline V gives CDR1 MNHEY, CDR2 SMNVEV (reference sequence). The CDR3 sequence is 13 residues long. V shed 2 bases and J shed 2 bases, with 7 bases lying between them.

The chain combines TRBV7-8 with TRBJ1-1; 8 bases agree with TRBD1. The CDR3 contains 15 residues. Per the germline V gene, CDR1 is SGHVS and CDR2 is FQNEAQ. V shed 5 bases, J shed 11 bases, and the junction held 16 bases outside the gene matches. The CDR3 spells CASSSPPTGAAGAFF. The DNA for the CDR3 is TGTGCCAGCAGCAGCCCCCCGACAGGGGCCGCTGGGGCTTTCTTT.

The V gene is TRBV7-2, the J gene TRBJ1-2; D unresolved. The CDR3 sequence is 15 residues long. Per the germline V gene, CDR1 is SGHTA and CDR2 is FQGNSA. Trimming removed 4 bases from V and 5 bases from J, with 17 bases in between. CDR3 DNA: TGTGCCAGCAGCTCCGGCCCAGACGACATTTATGGCTACACCTTC. Translated: CASSSGPDDIYGYTF. Supplemented by reference TRBV7-2 and TRBJ1-2, the full variable domain reads GAGVSQSPSNKVTEKGKDVELRCDPISGHTALYWYRQSLGQGLEFLIYFQGNSAPDKSGLPSDRFSAERTGGSVSTLTIQRTQQEDSAVYLCASSSGPDDIYGYTFGSGTRLTVV.

Notes on this clone: Compared with germline, one end of the junction differs, possibly owing to a read error. V gene TRBV27 combines with J gene TRBJ2-1; 9 bases align to TRBD2. The CDR3 is 13 amino acids. CDR1 is MNHEY, CDR2 SMNVEV, per germline (reference sequence). The CDR3 is CVSSFSLAGEQFF. For the CDR3, the DNA is TGTGTCAGCAGTTTTTCGCTAGCGGGGGAGCAGTTCTTC.

The sample holds one count of this clone. V is TRBV25-1 and J is TRBJ2-7; 8 positions match TRBD1. This CDR3 has 14 residues. The V and J ends lost 3 bases and 3 bases, in that order; junction bases with no gene match: 4. Germline V gene lookup returns CDR1 MGHDK and CDR2 SYGVNS. The CDR3 DNA reads as TGTGCCAGCAGTGAGGACAGGGTGGGCTACGAGCAGTACTTC. Translating gives CASSEDRVGYEQYF.

The sample holds a few counts of this clone. V is TRBV5-1 and J is TRBJ2-5; 9 bases map to TRBD1. Germline V gene data show CDR1 as SGHRS and CDR2 as YFSETQ. Germline trimming cut 4 bases from V and 2 bases from J; bases unmatched to any gene: 6. This CDR3 spans 15 amino acids. The DNA for the CDR3 is TGCGCCAGCAGCGCCGGACAGGGGACACAAGAGACCCAGTACTTC. This translates into CASSAGQGTQETQYF.

The chain uses TRBV6-5 and TRBJ1-2; 7 bases map to TRBD1. The germline V gene encodes CDR1 MNHEY and CDR2 SVGAGI. The CDR3 contains 14 residues. Trimming cost V 7 bases and J 8 bases; bases outside gene matches: 13. The CDR3 spells CASTNPKGGQGYTF. CDR3 DNA: TGTGCCAGCACCAACCCTAAAGGGGGACAGGGCTACACCTTC.

The CDR3 spells CASSSKSGTSGAEQYF. The CDR3 DNA sequence: TGTGCCAGCAGCTCCAAATCCGGGACTAGCGGGGCAGAGCAGTACTTC. The chain combines TRBV7-9 with TRBJ2-7, with 13 bases fitting TRBD2. Germline-derived CDR1 and CDR2 are SEHNR and FQNEAQ (reference sequence). The J segment lost 7 bases and the V segment lost 4 bases, leaving 10 bases of the junction unmatched. The CDR3 consists of 16 residues.

As regards this clone: In the same sample, other DNA sequences code for this CDR3. The V call is TRBV5-1, the J call TRBJ2-3; TRBD2 matches 7 bases. Germline V gives CDR1 SGHRS, CDR2 YFSETQ. V dropped 0 bases and J dropped 5; count of bases not matched to a gene: 9. This CDR3 region has 16 residues. The CDR3 DNA reads as TGCGCCAGCAGCTTGGATGGGGGGGGAGCAGGAGATACGCAGTATTTT. Protein: CASSLDGGGAGDTQYF.

As to this clone: The sample contains more than one DNA sequence encoding this CDR3. The rearrangement joins TRBV19 to TRBJ1-5; a possible D gene is TRBD1 (5 bases). CDR3 length equals 13 residues. CDR1 and CDR2 from the germline V gene are LNHDA and SQIVND (reference sequence). Trimming pared 6 bases from V and 3 bases from J, leaving 9 bases between. This CDR3 is CASSDRANQPQHF. The CDR3 nucleotides read TGTGCCAGTAGCGACAGAGCCAATCAGCCCCAGCATTTT.

This clone was seen just once. The V gene is TRBV19, the J gene TRBJ2-3, with D unresolved. CDR1 and CDR2 from the germline V gene are LNHDA and SQIVND (reference sequence). Trimming cost V 1 base and J 3 bases, with 5 bases left between them. The CDR3 extends over 13 amino acids. This CDR3 is CASSIGRTDTQYF. CDR3 sequence (DNA): TGTGCCAGTAGTATAGGCCGGACAGATACGCAGTATTTT.

This clone was seen more than once but under ten times. One end of the junction does not line up with germline, which may come from a read error. V gene TRBV4-1 combines with J gene TRBJ2-7; TRBD2 matches 7 bases. This CDR3 has 15 amino acids. CDR1 MGHRA and CDR2 YSYEKL come from the germline V gene. For the CDR3, the DNA is TGTGCCAGCAGCCAAGGGCTAGCGGCCCGCTACGAGCAGTACTTC. Its translation: CASSQGLAARYEQYF.

This chain connects TRBV5-4 to TRBJ1-2; possible D gene TRBD1, 6 bases. CDR3 length equals 16 residues. V gave up 7 bases and J gave up 0 bases, with 19 bases separating them. Germline V gives CDR1 SGHNT, CDR2 YYREEE (reference sequence). The CDR3 loop is CASARGGELANYGYTF. CDR3 DNA: TGTGCCAGCGCTAGGGGGGGCGAGTTAGCTAACTATGGCTACACCTTC.

This clone appeared a single time. The chain uses TRBV7-2 and TRBJ2-1, with TRBD1 identical over 10 bases. The CDR3 sequence is 16 residues long. The junction had 6 bases not matched to a gene; V was cut back by 5 bases and J by 2 bases. The germline V gene has CDR1 SGHTA and CDR2 FQGNSA. The CDR3 bases are TGTGCCAGCAGCACTCGACAGGGGGCCACCTACAATGAGCAGTTCTTC. Protein sequence: CASSTRQGATYNEQFF.

The J gene is TRBJ2-3, the V gene TRBV9; 7 bases are shared with TRBD1. This CDR3 has 16 amino acids. The V segment lost 6 bases and the J segment 2 bases; nucleotides outside the gene matches: 12. Germline V gives CDR1 SGDLS, CDR2 YYNGEE. The CDR3 DNA follows: TGTGCCAGCACCAGAGAGGGGGCCGGGTCCACAGATACGCAGTATTTT. Its protein product is CASTREGAGSTDTQYF.

In its sample, this clone was seen a few times. V gene TRBV6-6 combines with J gene TRBJ1-4, with D possibly matching TRBD1 (5 bases). V was pared by 6 bases and J by 7 bases, with 6 bases between. The CDR3 spans 11 residues. From germline, CDR1 is MNHNY and CDR2 SVGAGI (reference sequence). The CDR3 bases are TGTGCCAGCAGCCAGGGTGAAAAACTGTTTTTT. Translating it yields CASSQGEKLFF.

The rearrangement uses TRBV10-3 and TRBJ2-1; D remains unclear. The V end was cut by 4 bases, the J end by 4 bases, with 11 bases between. The germline gives CDR1 ENHRY, CDR2 SYGVKD. The CDR3 sequence is 14 residues long. Written as DNA, the CDR3 is TGTGCCATCAGTGGTACAGTAAAATACAATGAGCAGTTCTTC. It specifies CAISGTVKYNEQFF.

This chain joins TRBV7-8 and TRBJ2-5; 11 nucleotides line up with TRBD2. Germline V CDR1 and CDR2: SGHVS, FQNEAQ. The CDR3 contains 15 residues. V trimming: 4 bases; J trimming: 5 bases; junction bases outside the gene matches: 6. The CDR3 nucleotides read TGTGCCAGCAGCTCTAGCGGGGGGCCCCAGGAGACCCAGTACTTC. It specifies CASSSSGGPQETQYF.

This chain uses TRBV5-5 with TRBJ1-2, with 12 nucleotides matching TRBD1. V trimming: 3 bases; J trimming: 7 bases; junction bases outside the gene matches: 7. The CDR3 length is 15 residues. The germline CDR1 and CDR2 sequences are SGHKS and YYEKEE (reference sequence). The CDR3 bases are TGTGCCAGCAGCTCGCCAGGGACAGGGGGCTCTGGCTACACCTTC. The encoded protein is CASSSPGTGGSGYTF.

This chain uses TRBV27 with TRBJ1-6; a weak D match, TRBD1 (6 bases). V shed 3 bases and J shed 3 bases, with 9 bases lying between them. Germline V gene data show CDR1 as MNHEY and CDR2 as SMNVEV (reference sequence). The CDR3 extends over 15 amino acids. The CDR3 reads CASSFAGVYNSPLHF. The CDR3 DNA reads as TGTGCCAGCAGTTTTGCAGGGGTCTATAATTCACCCCTCCACTTT.

V is TRBV27 and J is TRBJ2-3; 12 nucleotides line up with TRBD2. This CDR3 spans 15 amino acids. V gave up 9 bases and J gave up 6 bases; unmatched junction bases: 10. From germline, CDR1 is MNHEY and CDR2 SMNVEV (reference sequence). The DNA for the CDR3 is TGTGCCAGTTCCGGACTAGCGGGGTTCCCGGATACGCAGTATTTT. Amino acids: CASSGLAGFPDTQYF.